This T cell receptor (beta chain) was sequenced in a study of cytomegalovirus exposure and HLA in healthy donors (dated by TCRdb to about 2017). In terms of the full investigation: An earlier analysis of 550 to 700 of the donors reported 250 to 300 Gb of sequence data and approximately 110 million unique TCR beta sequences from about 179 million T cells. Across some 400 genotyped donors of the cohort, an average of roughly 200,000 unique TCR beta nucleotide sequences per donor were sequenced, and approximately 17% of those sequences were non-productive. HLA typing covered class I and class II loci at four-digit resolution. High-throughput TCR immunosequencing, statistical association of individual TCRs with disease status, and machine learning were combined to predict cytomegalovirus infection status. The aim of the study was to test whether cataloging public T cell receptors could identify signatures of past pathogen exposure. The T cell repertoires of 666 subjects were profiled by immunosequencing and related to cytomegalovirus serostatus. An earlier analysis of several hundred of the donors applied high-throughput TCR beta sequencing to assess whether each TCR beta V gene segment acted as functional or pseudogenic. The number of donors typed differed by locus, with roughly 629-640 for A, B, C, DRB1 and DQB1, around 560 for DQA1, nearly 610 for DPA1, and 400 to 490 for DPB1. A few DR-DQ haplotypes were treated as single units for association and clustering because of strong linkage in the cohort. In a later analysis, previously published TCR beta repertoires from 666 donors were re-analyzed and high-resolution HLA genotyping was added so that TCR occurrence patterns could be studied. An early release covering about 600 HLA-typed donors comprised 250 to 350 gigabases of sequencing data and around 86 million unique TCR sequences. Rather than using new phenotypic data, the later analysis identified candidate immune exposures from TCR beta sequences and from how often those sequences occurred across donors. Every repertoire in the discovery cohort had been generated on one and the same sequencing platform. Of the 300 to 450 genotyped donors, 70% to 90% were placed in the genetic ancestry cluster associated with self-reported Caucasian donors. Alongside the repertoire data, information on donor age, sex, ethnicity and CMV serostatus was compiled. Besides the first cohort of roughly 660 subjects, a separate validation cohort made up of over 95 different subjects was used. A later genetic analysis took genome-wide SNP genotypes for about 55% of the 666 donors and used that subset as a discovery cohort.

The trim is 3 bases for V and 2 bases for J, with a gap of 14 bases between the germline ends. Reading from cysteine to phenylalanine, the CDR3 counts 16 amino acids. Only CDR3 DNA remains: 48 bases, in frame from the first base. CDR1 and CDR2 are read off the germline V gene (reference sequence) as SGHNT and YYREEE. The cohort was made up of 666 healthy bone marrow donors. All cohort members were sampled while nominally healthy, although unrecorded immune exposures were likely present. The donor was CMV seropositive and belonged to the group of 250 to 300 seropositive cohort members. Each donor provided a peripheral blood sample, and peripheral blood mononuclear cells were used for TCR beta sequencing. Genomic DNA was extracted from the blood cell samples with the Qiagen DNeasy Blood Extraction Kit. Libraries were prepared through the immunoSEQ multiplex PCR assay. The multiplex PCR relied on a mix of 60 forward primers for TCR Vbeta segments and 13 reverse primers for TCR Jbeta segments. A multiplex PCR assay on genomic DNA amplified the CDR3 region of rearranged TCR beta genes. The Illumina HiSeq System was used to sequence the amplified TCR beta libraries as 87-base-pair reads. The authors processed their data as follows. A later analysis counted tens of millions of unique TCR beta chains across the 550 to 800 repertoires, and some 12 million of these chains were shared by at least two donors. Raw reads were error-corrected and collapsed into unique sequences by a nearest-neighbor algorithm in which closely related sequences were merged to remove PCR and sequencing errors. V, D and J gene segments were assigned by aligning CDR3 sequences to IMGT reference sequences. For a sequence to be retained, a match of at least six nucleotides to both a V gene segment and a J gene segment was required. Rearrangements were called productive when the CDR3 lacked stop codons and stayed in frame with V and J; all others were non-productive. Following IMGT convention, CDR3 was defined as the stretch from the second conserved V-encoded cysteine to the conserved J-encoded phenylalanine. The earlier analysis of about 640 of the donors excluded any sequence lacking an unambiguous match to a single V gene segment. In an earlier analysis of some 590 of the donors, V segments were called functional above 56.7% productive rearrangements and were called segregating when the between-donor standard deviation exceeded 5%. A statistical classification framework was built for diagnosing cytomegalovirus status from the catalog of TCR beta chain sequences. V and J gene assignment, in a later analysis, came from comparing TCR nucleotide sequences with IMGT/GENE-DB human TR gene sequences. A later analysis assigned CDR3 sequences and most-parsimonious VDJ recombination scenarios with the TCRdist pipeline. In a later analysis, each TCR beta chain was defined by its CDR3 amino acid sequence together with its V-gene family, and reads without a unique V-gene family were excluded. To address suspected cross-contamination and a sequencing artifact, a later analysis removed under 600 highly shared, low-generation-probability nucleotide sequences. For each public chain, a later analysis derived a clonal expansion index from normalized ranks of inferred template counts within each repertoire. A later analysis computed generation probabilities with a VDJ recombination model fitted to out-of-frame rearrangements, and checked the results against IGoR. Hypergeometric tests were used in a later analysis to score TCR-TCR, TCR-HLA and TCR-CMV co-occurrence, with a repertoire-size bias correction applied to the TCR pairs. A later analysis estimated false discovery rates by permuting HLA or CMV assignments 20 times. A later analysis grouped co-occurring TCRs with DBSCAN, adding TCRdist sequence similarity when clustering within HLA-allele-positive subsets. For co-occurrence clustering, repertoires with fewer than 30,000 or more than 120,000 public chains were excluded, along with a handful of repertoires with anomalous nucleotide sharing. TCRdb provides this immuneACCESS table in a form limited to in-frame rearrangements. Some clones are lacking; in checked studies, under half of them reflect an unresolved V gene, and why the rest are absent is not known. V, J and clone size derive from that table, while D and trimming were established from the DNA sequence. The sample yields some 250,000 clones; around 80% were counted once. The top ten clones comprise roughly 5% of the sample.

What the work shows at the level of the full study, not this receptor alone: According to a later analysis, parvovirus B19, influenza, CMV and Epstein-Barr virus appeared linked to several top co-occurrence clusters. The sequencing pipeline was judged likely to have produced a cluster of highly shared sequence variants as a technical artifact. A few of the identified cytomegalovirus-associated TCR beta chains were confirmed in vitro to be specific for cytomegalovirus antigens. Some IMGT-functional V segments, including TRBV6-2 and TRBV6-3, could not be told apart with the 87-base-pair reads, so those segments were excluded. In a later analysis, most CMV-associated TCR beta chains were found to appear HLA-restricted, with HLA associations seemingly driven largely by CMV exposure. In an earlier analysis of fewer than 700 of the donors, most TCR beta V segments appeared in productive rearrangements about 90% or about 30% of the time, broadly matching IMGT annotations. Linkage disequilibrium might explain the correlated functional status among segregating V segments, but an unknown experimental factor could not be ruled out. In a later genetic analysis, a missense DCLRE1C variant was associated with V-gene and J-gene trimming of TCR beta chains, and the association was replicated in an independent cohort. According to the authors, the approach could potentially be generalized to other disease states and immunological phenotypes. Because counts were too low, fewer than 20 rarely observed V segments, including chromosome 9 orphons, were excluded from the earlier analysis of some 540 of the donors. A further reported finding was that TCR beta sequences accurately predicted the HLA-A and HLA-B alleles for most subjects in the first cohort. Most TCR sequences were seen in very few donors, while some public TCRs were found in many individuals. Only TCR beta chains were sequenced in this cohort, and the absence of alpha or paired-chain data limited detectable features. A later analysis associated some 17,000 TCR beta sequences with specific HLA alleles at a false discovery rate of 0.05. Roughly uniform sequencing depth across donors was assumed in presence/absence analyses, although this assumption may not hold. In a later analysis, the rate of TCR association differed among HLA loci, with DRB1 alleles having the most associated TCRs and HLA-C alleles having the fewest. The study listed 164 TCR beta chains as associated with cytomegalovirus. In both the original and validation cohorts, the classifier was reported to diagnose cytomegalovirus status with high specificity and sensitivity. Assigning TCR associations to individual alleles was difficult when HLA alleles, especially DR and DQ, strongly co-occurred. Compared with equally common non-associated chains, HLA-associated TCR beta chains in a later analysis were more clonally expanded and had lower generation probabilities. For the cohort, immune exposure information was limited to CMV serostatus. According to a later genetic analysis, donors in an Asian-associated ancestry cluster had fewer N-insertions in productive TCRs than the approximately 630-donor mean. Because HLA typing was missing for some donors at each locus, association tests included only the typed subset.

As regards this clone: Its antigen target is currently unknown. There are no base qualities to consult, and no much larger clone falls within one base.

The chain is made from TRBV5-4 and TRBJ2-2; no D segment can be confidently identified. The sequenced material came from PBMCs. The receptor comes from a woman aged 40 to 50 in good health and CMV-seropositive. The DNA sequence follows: TGTGCCAGCAGCTCCCTCTTGGGCCAAAACACCGGGGAGCTGTTTTTT. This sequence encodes CASSSLLGQNTGELFF.